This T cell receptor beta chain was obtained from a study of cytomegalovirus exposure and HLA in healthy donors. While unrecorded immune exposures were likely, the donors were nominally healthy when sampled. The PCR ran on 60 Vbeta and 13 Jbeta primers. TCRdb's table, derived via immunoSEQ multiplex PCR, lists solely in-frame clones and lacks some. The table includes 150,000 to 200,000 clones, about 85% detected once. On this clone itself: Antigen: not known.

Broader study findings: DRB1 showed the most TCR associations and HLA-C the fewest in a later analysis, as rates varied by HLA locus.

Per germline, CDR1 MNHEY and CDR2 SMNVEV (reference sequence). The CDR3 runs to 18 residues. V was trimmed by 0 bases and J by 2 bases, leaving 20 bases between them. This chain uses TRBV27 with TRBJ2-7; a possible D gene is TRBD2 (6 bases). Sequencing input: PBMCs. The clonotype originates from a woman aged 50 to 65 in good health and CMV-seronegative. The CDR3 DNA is TGTGCCAGCAGTTTATCGGGGGAGGAGGGGATTTTAACCTACGAGCAGTACTTC. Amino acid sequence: CASSLSGEEGILTYEQYF.